A selection of T cell receptor beta chains follows, all from one sample in a study of blood T cells in healthy people across ages. Using its own MiXCR run on the 5' RACE reads, TCRdb lists one record per CDR3 protein. The sample includes around 780,000 distinct CDR3 sequences, roughly 56% of them seen just once. Sequenced input: blood. The receptors were gathered from a man aged 40-50 years in good health. CDR3s include the opening cysteine and the closing phenylalanine or tryptophan. The D gene is left open where the match is weak. Rows give clone size only sometimes, using once, few, many, or a class for an expanded clone.

J: TRBJ1-2; size: NA; D: TRBD1; V: TRBV20-1; DNA: TGCAGTGCCCCCGGAGGGGGCGAAATTGGCTACACCTTC; CDR3: CSAPGGGEIGYTF
J: TRBJ2-1; size: few; D: TRBD1; V: TRBV7-3; DNA: TGTGCCAGCAGCTTATACAGGGGCTCCAAGGATGAGCAGTTCTTC; CDR3: CASSLYRGSKDEQFF
J: TRBJ2-4; size: few; D: NA; V: TRBV27; DNA: TGTGCCAGCAGTTTCGCCGGGGGACAGCAGTACTTC; CDR3: CASSFAGGQQYF
J: TRBJ2-1; size: NA; D: TRBD2; V: TRBV7-7; DNA: TGTGCTAGCAGCGCCCGACTAGCGGGGGGGGAACAGTTCTTC; CDR3: CASSARLAGGEQFF
J: TRBJ2-4; size: NA; D: TRBD1; V: TRBV20-1; DNA: TGCAGTGCAAAGTGGGGGACAGGGGTTGGTGAGCAGTACTTC; CDR3: CSAKWGTGVGEQYF
J: TRBJ1-5; size: NA; D: NA; V: TRBV6-2/TRBV6-3; DNA: TGTGCCAGCAGGAGCCCCGGACAAAACAATCAGCCCCAGCATTTT; CDR3: CASRSPGQNNQPQHF
J: TRBJ2-7; size: NA; D: NA; V: TRBV5-1; DNA: TGCGCCAGCAGCTCCTTTCCCAATGAGCAGTACTTC; CDR3: CASSSFPNEQYF
J: TRBJ2-3; size: NA; D: NA; V: TRBV7-2; DNA: TGTGCCAGCAGCCCGCTAGCGAACACAGATACGCAGTATTTT; CDR3: CASSPLANTDTQYF
J: TRBJ2-3; size: NA; D: TRBD1; V: TRBV29-1; DNA: TGCAGCGCGTCCTCCGGGACAGGGGGCAGCACGGCGCAGTATTTT; CDR3: CSASSGTGGSTAQYF
J: TRBJ1-2; size: few; D: NA; V: TRBV14; DNA: TGTGCCAGCAGTCGAACAGGGTACTTCTACACCTTC; CDR3: CASSRTGYFYTF
J: TRBJ2-5; size: few; D: NA; V: TRBV12-3/TRBV12-4; DNA: TGTGCCAGCAGTTTAGGTGCGGCGCAGTACTTC; CDR3: CASSLGAAQYF
J: TRBJ2-3; size: NA; D: TRBD2; V: TRBV20-1; DNA: TGCAGTGCTAGACTCGGGGGTAGCGGGAGGGCGGATACGCAGTATTTT; CDR3: CSARLGGSGRADTQYF
J: TRBJ2-1; size: NA; D: TRBD1; V: TRBV9; DNA: TGTGCCAGCAGCCCCCGAGGGGGCTGCAATGAGCAGTTCTTC; CDR3: CASSPRGGCNEQFF
J: TRBJ1-2; size: NA; D: NA; V: TRBV29-1; DNA: TGCAGCGCGGATAAAGTGGGCAGGGGAAGTGCTAACTATGGCTACACCTTC; CDR3: CSADKVGRGSANYGYTF
J: TRBJ1-2; size: NA; D: NA; V: TRBV18; DNA: TGTGCCAGCTCACCCGAGCGTGCTCATTTATATGGCTACACCTTC; CDR3: CASSPERAHLYGYTF
J: TRBJ2-3; size: NA; D: TRBD2; V: TRBV28; DNA: TGTGCCAGCAAACCCGGACTAGCGGGCACCACAGATACGCAGTATTTT; CDR3: CASKPGLAGTTDTQYF
J: TRBJ1-5; size: few; D: NA; V: TRBV28; DNA: TGTGCCAGCAGTTCATATCAGCCCCAGCATTTT; CDR3: CASSSYQPQHF
J: TRBJ2-1; size: NA; D: NA; V: TRBV12-5; DNA: TGTGCTAGTGGTTTACCTTCGTCCGGCAATGAGCAGTTCTTC; CDR3: CASGLPSSGNEQFF
J: TRBJ1-1; size: NA; D: NA; V: TRBV9; DNA: TGTGCCAGCAGCGTAGCTCAAGGGGCGTCGGCTGAAGCTTTCTTT; CDR3: CASSVAQGASAEAFF
J: TRBJ1-1; size: few; D: NA; V: TRBV5-1; DNA: TGCGCCAGCAGCTCGACCCCCAGACAAGGAGAAGCTTTCTTT; CDR3: CASSSTPRQGEAFF
J: TRBJ2-5; size: NA; D: NA; V: TRBV6-5; DNA: TGTGCCAGCAGTTACGGTTCGGGAAGGGGAGGACAAGAGACCCAGTACTTC; CDR3: CASSYGSGRGGQETQYF
J: TRBJ2-4; size: NA; D: NA; V: TRBV5-1; DNA: TGCGCCAGCAGCTTGAGACGCCCAGCCAAAAACATTCAGTACTTC; CDR3: CASSLRRPAKNIQYF
J: TRBJ1-1; size: NA; D: NA; V: TRBV7-9; DNA: TGTGCCAGCAGCATCGTGTTGGGGGGAGACACTGAAGCTTTCTTT; CDR3: CASSIVLGGDTEAFF
J: TRBJ2-1; size: NA; D: TRBD2; V: TRBV29-1; DNA: TGCAGCGGGTCAGGACTAGCGGGTACCTACAATGAGCAGTTCTTC; CDR3: CSGSGLAGTYNEQFF
J: TRBJ2-7; size: NA; D: TRBD1; V: TRBV20-1; DNA: TGCAGTGCTAGAGATCTGCAGGGGGTGAACGAGCAGTACTTC; CDR3: CSARDLQGVNEQYF
J: TRBJ1-6; size: NA; D: NA; V: TRBV5-8; DNA: TGTGCCAGCACTCAAGTTTTTAGGACAGATTATAATTCACCCCTCCACTTT; CDR3: CASTQVFRTDYNSPLHF
J: TRBJ2-5; size: NA; D: NA; V: TRBV18; DNA: TGTGCCAGCTCTTTAGACTTTGGGCAAGAGACCCAGTACTTC; CDR3: CASSLDFGQETQYF
J: TRBJ2-6; size: NA; D: TRBD1; V: TRBV11-2; DNA: TGTGCCAGCAGCTTAACCCGGGACAGGGTCTTTTCTGGGGCCAACGTCCTGACTTTC; CDR3: CASSLTRDRVFSGANVLTF
J: TRBJ1-1; size: NA; D: NA; V: TRBV11-3; DNA: TGTGCCAGCAGCTCTTCTCAGGGAGAGGACACTGAAGCTTTCTTT; CDR3: CASSSSQGEDTEAFF
J: TRBJ2-3; size: few; D: NA; V: TRBV27; DNA: TGTGCCAGCAGCAGACAGTCCACAGATACGCAGTATTTT; CDR3: CASSRQSTDTQYF
J: TRBJ2-1; size: few; D: TRBD2; V: TRBV20-1; DNA: TGCAGTGCTAGCCCCGGGGGGGGAGGCTCCTACAATGAGCAGTTCTTC; CDR3: CSASPGGGGSYNEQFF
J: TRBJ2-3; size: NA; D: NA; V: TRBV5-1; DNA: TGCGCCAGCACCAGCGGATTAGGCACAGATACGCAGTATTTT; CDR3: CASTSGLGTDTQYF
J: TRBJ2-7; size: NA; D: NA; V: TRBV27; DNA: TGTGCCAGCAGTTTTCGCCGCCAGGACTCCTACAATGAGCAGTACTTC; CDR3: CASSFRRQDSYNEQYF
J: TRBJ2-3; size: NA; D: NA; V: TRBV12-3/TRBV12-4; DNA: TGTGCCAGCAGTTTAATGGCAGAGGAGGAGTATTTT; CDR3: CASSLMAEEEYF
J: TRBJ2-7; size: few; D: NA; V: TRBV12-3/TRBV12-4; DNA: TGTGCCAGCAGCTCACAGGATACCTACGAGCAGTACTTC; CDR3: CASSSQDTYEQYF
J: TRBJ2-1; size: few; D: NA; V: TRBV7-9; DNA: TGTGCCAGCAGCCGGGGACCCCAGCAGTTCTTC; CDR3: CASSRGPQQFF
J: TRBJ2-1; size: NA; D: TRBD2; V: TRBV2; DNA: TGCATCACCAATAGCGGGGGCTTGGACAATGAGCAGTTCTTC; CDR3: CITNSGGLDNEQFF
J: TRBJ1-6; size: few; D: NA; V: TRBV10-3; DNA: TGTGCCATCAGTGAGTCCACGGGAAATTCACCCCTCCACTTT; CDR3: CAISESTGNSPLHF
J: TRBJ1-2; size: NA; D: TRBD1; V: TRBV5-1; DNA: TGCGCCAGCAGCGTGACAGGGGGGACTAACTATGGCTACACCTTC; CDR3: CASSVTGGTNYGYTF
J: TRBJ2-7; size: NA; D: NA; V: TRBV11-3; DNA: TGTGCCAGCACCAAAGGGGAGAACGAGCAGTACTTC; CDR3: CASTKGENEQYF
J: TRBJ2-7; size: NA; D: TRBD2; V: TRBV6-5; DNA: TGTGCCAGCACCGACCCAGTACTAGCGGGCAATGAGCAGTACTTC; CDR3: CASTDPVLAGNEQYF
J: TRBJ1-3; size: NA; D: NA; V: TRBV20-1; DNA: TGCAGTGCTAGAGATGTGAAGGGGTGGGACTCTGGAAACACCATATATTTT; CDR3: CSARDVKGWDSGNTIYF
J: TRBJ2-3; size: NA; D: TRBD2; V: TRBV10-3; DNA: TGTGCCATCGTCCTCCAGCGGGAGTTGGTAGATACGCAGTATTTT; CDR3: CAIVLQRELVDTQYF
J: TRBJ1-4; size: few; D: NA; V: TRBV29-1; DNA: TGCAGCGTTGAAATGGGAAAACTGTTTTTT; CDR3: CSVEMGKLFF
J: TRBJ1-1; size: NA; D: NA; V: TRBV6-6; DNA: TGTGCCAGCAGTTCCATAACAGGGAGGTTTGCTGAAGCTTTCTTT; CDR3: CASSSITGRFAEAFF
J: TRBJ2-1; size: NA; D: NA; V: TRBV7-3; DNA: TGTGCCAGCAGCCCGTCCGGACCCAACAATGAGCAGTTCTTC; CDR3: CASSPSGPNNEQFF
J: TRBJ1-6; size: NA; D: NA; V: TRBV5-4; DNA: TGTGCCAGCAGCTTGGGTGACAGATCACCCCTCCACTTT; CDR3: CASSLGDRSPLHF
J: TRBJ2-7; size: NA; D: NA; V: TRBV12-3/TRBV12-4; DNA: TGTGCCAGCAGCTATAGTGGGCCGTACGCCTACGAGCAGTACTTC; CDR3: CASSYSGPYAYEQYF
J: TRBJ2-3; size: NA; D: TRBD2; V: TRBV5-4; DNA: TGTGCCAGCAGCCCGGGGACTAGCGGGAGGTCCACAGATACGCAGTATTTT; CDR3: CASSPGTSGRSTDTQYF